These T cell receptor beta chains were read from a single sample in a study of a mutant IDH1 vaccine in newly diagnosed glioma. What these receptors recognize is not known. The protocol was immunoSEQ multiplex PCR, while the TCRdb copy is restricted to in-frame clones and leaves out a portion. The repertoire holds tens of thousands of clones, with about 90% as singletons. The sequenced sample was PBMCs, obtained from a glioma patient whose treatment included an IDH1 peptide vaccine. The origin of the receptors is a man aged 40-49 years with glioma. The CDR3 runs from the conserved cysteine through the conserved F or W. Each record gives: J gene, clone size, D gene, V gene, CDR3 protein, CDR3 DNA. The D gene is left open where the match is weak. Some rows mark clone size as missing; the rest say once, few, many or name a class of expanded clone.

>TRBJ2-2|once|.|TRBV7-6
CASSLEGTGELFF
TGTGCCAGCAGCTTAGAAGGCACCGGGGAGCTGTTTTTT
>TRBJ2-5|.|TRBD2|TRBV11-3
CASSLGSSSGGKETQYF
TGTGCCAGCAGCTTAGGGTCGTCTAGCGGGGGGAAAGAGACCCAGTACTTC
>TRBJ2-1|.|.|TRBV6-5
CASSYSPGAGGEQFF
TGTGCCAGCAGTTACTCGCCGGGAGCTGGCGGTGAGCAGTTCTTC
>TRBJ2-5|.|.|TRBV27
CASSPNRETQYF
TGTGCCAGCAGCCCCAACAGGGAGACCCAGTACTTC
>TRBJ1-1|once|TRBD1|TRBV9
CASSPGQGFEAFF
TGTGCCAGCAGCCCGGGACAGGGTTTTGAAGCTTTCTTT
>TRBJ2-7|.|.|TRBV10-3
CAISNIAVGSYEQYF
TGTGCCATCAGTAATATAGCGGTGGGCTCCTACGAGCAGTACTTC
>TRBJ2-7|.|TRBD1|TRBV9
CASSRQGAKDEQYF
TGTGCCAGCAGCCGGCAGGGGGCGAAAGACGAGCAGTACTTC
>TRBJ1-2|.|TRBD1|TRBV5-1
CASSLDPTGGGGYTF
TGCGCCAGCAGCTTGGACCCGACAGGGGGTGGCGGCTACACCTTC
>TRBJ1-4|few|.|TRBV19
CASSPYYRAEGQKLFF
TGTGCCAGTAGTCCATACTACCGGGCCGAGGGGCAAAAACTGTTTTTT
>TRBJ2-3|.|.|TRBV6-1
CASSVVSRTDTQYF
TGTGCCAGCAGTGTGGTCAGTCGGACAGATACGCAGTATTTT
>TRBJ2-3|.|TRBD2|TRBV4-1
CASSQAEGGSTDTQYF
TGCGCCAGCAGCCAAGCGGAGGGAGGGAGCACAGATACGCAGTATTTT
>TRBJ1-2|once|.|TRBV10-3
CAISDADIYGYTF
TGTGCCATCAGTGACGCAGACATCTATGGCTACACCTTC
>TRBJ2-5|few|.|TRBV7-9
CASSLAETQYF
TGTGCCAGCAGCTTAGCAGAGACCCAGTACTTC
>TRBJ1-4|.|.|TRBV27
CASSLLGSLTNEKLFF
TGTGCCAGCAGTTTACTAGGATCTCTTACTAATGAAAAACTGTTTTTT
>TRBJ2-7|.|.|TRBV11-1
CASSPRKVNEQYF
TGTGCCAGCAGCCCCCGCAAGGTGAACGAGCAGTACTTC
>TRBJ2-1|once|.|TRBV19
CASMFGPPGTNEQFF
TGTGCCAGTATGTTCGGACCCCCAGGGACGAATGAGCAGTTCTTC
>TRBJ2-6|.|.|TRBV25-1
CASRARGAGANVLTF
TGTGCCAGCAGAGCCAGGGGCGCTGGGGCCAACGTCCTGACTTTC
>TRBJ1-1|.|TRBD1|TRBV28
CASSLIDRGTTEAFF
TGTGCCAGCAGTTTAATCGACAGGGGGACCACTGAAGCTTTCTTT
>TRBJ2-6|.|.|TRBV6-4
CASSDTGHSGANVLTF
TGTGCCAGCAGTGACACAGGACACTCTGGGGCCAACGTCCTGACTTTC
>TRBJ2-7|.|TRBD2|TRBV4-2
CASSQVSGSAYEQYF
TGTGCCAGCAGCCAGGTTAGCGGGAGTGCCTACGAGCAGTACTTC
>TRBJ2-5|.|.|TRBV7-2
CASGNQETQYF
TGTGCCAGCGGGAATCAAGAGACCCAGTACTTC
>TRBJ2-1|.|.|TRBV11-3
CASSSRPLGGEQFF
TGTGCCAGCAGCTCCAGACCCCTAGGGGGTGAGCAGTTCTTC
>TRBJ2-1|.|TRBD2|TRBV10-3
CAISEGTSGAYNEQFF
TGTGCCATCAGTGAAGGGACTAGCGGGGCCTACAATGAGCAGTTCTTC
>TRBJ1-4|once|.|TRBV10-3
CAISESGPPNEKLFF
TGTGCCATCAGTGAGTCGGGGCCGCCTAATGAAAAACTGTTTTTT